The 30 T cell receptor beta chains given below trace back to one sample, sequenced in a study of blood T cell repertoires in COVID-19. Assay used: immunoSEQ multiplex PCR; TCRdb lists only in-frame clones, some missing. The sample consists of over 350,000 clones, about 89% of them appearing once. Material: peripheral blood. Receptors originate from a woman in her twenties or thirties with acute or convalescent COVID-19.

This chain uses TRBV18 with TRBJ1-4; D is unresolved. Between the trimmed V and J ends, which lost 3 bases and 5 bases, there was a span of 13 bases. This CDR3 is built from 15 residues. Germline CDR1 reads KGHSH; CDR2 reads LQKENI. The CDR3 loop reads CASSPLDGINEKLFF. For the CDR3, the DNA is TGTGCCAGCTCACCCTTGGACGGGATAAATGAAAAACTGTTTTTT.

The CDR3: CASNLADRVGGKTEAFF. Here the CDR3 DNA reads TGCGCCAGCAACTTAGCCGACAGGGTCGGTGGAAAAACTGAAGCTTTCTTT. J is TRBJ1-1 and V is TRBV5-1, with 7 positions matching TRBD1. This CDR3 contains 17 residues. V trimming: 6 bases; J trimming: 5 bases; junction bases outside the gene matches: 19. Germline CDR1 SGHRS, CDR2 YFSETQ.

The rearrangement links TRBV7-9 to TRBJ2-7; 9 nucleotides match TRBD2. This CDR3 is built from 17 residues. With V trimmed by 4 bases and J by 2 bases, 12 bases remained unmatched. Germline V lookup: CDR1 SEHNR, CDR2 FQNEAQ (reference sequence). CDR3 coding DNA: TGTGCCAGCAGCTCCCCTAGGATAGCGGGGGACCCCTACGAGCAGTACTTC. Amino acids: CASSSPRIAGDPYEQYF. The full variable domain, in which reference TRBV7-9 and TRBJ2-7 provide the parts outside the CDR3, is DTGVSQNPRHKITKRGQNVTFRCDPISEHNRLYWYRQTLGQGPEFLTYFQNEAQLEKSRLLSDRFSAERPKGSFSTLEIQRTEQGDSAMYLCASSSPRIAGDPYEQYFGPGTRLTVT.

This rearrangement joins TRBV20-1 to TRBJ2-5; no clear D gene. Germline V gives CDR1 DFQATT, CDR2 SNEGSKA (reference sequence). This CDR3 is built from 11 residues. The V gene lost 3 bases and the J gene lost 5 bases, with 7 bases spanning the gap. CDR3 in amino acids: CSASYSETQYF. The CDR3 DNA reads as TGCAGTGCTAGTTATTCGGAGACCCAGTACTTC.

This clone was seen just once. The rearrangement links TRBV5-6 to TRBJ2-5; possible D gene TRBD1, 5 bases. Germline V gene data show CDR1 as SGHDT and CDR2 as YYEEEE. CDR3 size: 15 residues. V was shortened by 4 bases and J by 2 bases, with 15 bases between the two germline ends. CDR3: CASSLIRQIQETQYF. As DNA, the CDR3 is TGTGCCAGCAGCCTCATCAGACAGATACAAGAGACCCAGTACTTC.

The CDR3 here is CASSVTGLSYNEQFF. For the CDR3, the DNA is TGTGCCAGCAGCGTAACAGGGCTTTCCTACAATGAGCAGTTCTTC. The rearrangement uses TRBV9 and TRBJ2-1; D is perhaps TRBD1 (6 bases). The CDR3 totals 15 residues. Trimming left V 1 base short and J 1 base short, with 9 bases between. The germline V gene has CDR1 SGDLS and CDR2 YYNGEE.

V gene TRBV5-1 combines with J gene TRBJ2-3; 13 nucleotides align to TRBD2. Germline assignment: CDR1 SGHRS and CDR2 YFSETQ. V gave up 0 bases and J gave up 5 bases; unmatched junction bases: 6. The CDR3 runs 17 residues. The CDR3 reads CASSLALAGGPRDTQYF. DNA of the CDR3: TGCGCCAGCAGCTTGGCACTAGCGGGGGGGCCGAGAGATACGCAGTATTTT.

The gene calls are TRBV19 and TRBJ1-1, with no clear D. Germline lookup yields CDR1 LNHDA and CDR2 SQIVND (reference sequence). CDR3 length: 15 residues. V shed 5 bases and J shed 0 bases, with 13 bases lying between them. CDR3 residues: CASSPQESLNTEAFF. DNA for the CDR3: TGTGCCAGTAGTCCCCAGGAATCCCTGAACACTGAAGCTTTCTTT. The full variable domain, completed using reference TRBV19 and TRBJ1-1, is DGGITQSPKYLFRKEGQNVTLSCEQNLNHDAMYWYRQDPGQGLRLIYYSQIVNDFQKGDIAEGYSVSREKKESFPLTVTSAQKNPTAFYLCASSPQESLNTEAFFGQGTRLTVV.

This chain connects TRBV5-1 to TRBJ1-1; D unresolved. CDR3 length: 13 amino acids. Germline V gene lookup returns CDR1 SGHRS and CDR2 YFSETQ. V lost 3 bases, J lost 3 bases, and 9 bases lay in between. CDR3 sequence reads: CASSSRLDTEAFF. The CDR3 nucleotides read TGCGCCAGCAGCTCCCGGTTGGACACTGAAGCTTTCTTT.

The rearrangement uses TRBV3-1 (or the pseudogene TRBV3-2) and TRBJ1-6; a possible D gene is TRBD1 (5 bases). Germline V gene data show CDR1 as LGHDT and CDR2 as YNNKEL (reference sequence). The length of the CDR3 is 15 residues. V was pared by 4 bases and J by 9 bases, with 16 bases between. The CDR3 sequence: CASSPVGGNGSPLHF. The DNA of the CDR3 is TGTGCCAGCAGCCCGGTGGGGGGGAATGGTTCACCCCTCCACTTT.

The rearrangement joins TRBV5-5 to TRBJ2-2; 9 bases line up with TRBD1. CDR3 size: 15 residues. With V trimmed by 5 bases and J by 6 bases, 8 bases remained unmatched. The germline V gene has CDR1 SGHKS and CDR2 YYEKEE (reference sequence). The chain's CDR3 is CASSGGTGRPGELFF. The CDR3, as DNA: TGTGCCAGCAGTGGAGGGACAGGGAGGCCCGGGGAGCTGTTTTTT.

The chain joins TRBV4-1 to TRBJ2-7; TRBD2 might be the D (7 bases). The germline V gene has CDR1 MGHRA and CDR2 YSYEKL. This CDR3 has 15 residues. V was clipped by 3 bases and J by 3 bases, with 15 bases between them. The CDR3 spells CASSQATGGLYEQYF. The CDR3 DNA follows: TGCGCCAGCAGCCAGGCTACGGGGGGCCTCTACGAGCAGTACTTC.

The gene calls are TRBV19 and TRBJ2-5; D unclear. In germline, CDR1 is LNHDA, CDR2 SQIVND (reference sequence). With 5 bases removed from V and 3 bases from J, the gap between germline ends came to 10 bases. This CDR3 has 13 amino acids. CDR3 DNA sequence: TGTGCCAGTAGTCCCCAGGTCGAAGAGACCCAGTACTTC. Amino acid sequence: CASSPQVEETQYF. The entire variable domain, with the rest obtained from reference TRBV19 and TRBJ2-5, is as follows: DGGITQSPKYLFRKEGQNVTLSCEQNLNHDAMYWYRQDPGQGLRLIYYSQIVNDFQKGDIAEGYSVSREKKESFPLTVTSAQKNPTAFYLCASSPQVEETQYFGPGTRLLVL.

The rearrangement joins TRBV6-6 to TRBJ1-4; maybe TRBD1 (6 bases). Germline V gene data show CDR1 as MNHNY and CDR2 as SVGAGI (reference sequence). CDR3 length: 13 amino acids. V was pared by 9 bases and J by 5 bases, with 13 bases between. The DNA of the CDR3 is TGTGCCAGTAGGTTGGACAGAAATGAAAAACTGTTTTTT. The encoded protein is CASRLDRNEKLFF.

The sample holds a few counts of this clone. V usage is TRBV5-1 and J usage is TRBJ2-1; 8 bases align to TRBD1. This CDR3 is built from 15 residues. Germline V gene sequence: CDR1 SGHRS, CDR2 YFSETQ. V gave up 1 base and J gave up 3 bases; unmatched junction bases: 3. DNA for the CDR3: TGCGCCAGCAGCTTGCAAGGACAGGGCTACAATGAGCAGTTCTTC. It specifies CASSLQGQGYNEQFF.

The chain recombines TRBV9 with TRBJ1-3; the D gene is possibly TRBD1 (5 bases). Per the germline V gene, CDR1 is SGDLS and CDR2 is YYNGEE. This CDR3 comprises 15 residues. V was clipped by 0 bases and J by 2 bases, with 9 bases between them. The CDR3 loop reads CASSVGAGTGNTIYF. CDR3 bases: TGTGCCAGCAGCGTAGGGGCAGGGACTGGAAACACCATATATTTT.

This clone was recorded once. CDR3 protein: CSVTGTGTNTEAFF. The CDR3 DNA follows: TGCAGCGTTACCGGGACAGGGACGAACACTGAAGCTTTCTTT. V and J are TRBV29-1 and TRBJ1-1; 9 nucleotides line up with TRBD1. The CDR3 totals 14 residues. The germline CDR1 and CDR2 sequences are SQVTM and ANQGSEA. V dropped 5 bases and J dropped 1; count of bases not matched to a gene: 5.

This clone occurred many times. The chain combines TRBV27 with TRBJ1-2; D not certain. Trimming pared 4 bases from V and 4 bases from J, leaving 31 bases between. The CDR3 has 20 amino acids. Per the germline V gene, CDR1 is MNHEY and CDR2 is SMNVEV (reference sequence). Here the CDR3 DNA reads TGTGCCAGCAGTTCCCTTTTCCGGGGTACCGTGGAGGGAAAGGGCTATGGCTACACCTTC. This translates into CASSSLFRGTVEGKGYGYTF.

J is TRBJ2-5 and V is TRBV5-1; 12 nucleotides agree with TRBD2. The CDR3 totals 19 residues. Germline lookup yields CDR1 SGHRS and CDR2 YFSETQ. The trim removed 0 bases at V and 1 base at J, leaving 10 bases unmatched. The CDR3 protein is CASSLGLLSTSGSQETQYF. CDR3 sequence (DNA): TGCGCCAGCAGCTTGGGACTTTTATCGACTAGCGGGAGCCAAGAGACCCAGTACTTC.

The rearrangement uses TRBV29-1 and TRBJ2-7; 10 bases are shared with TRBD1. Per the germline V gene, CDR1 is SQVTM and CDR2 is ANQGSEA. The CDR3 totals 14 residues. V lost 5 bases to trimming and J lost 3 bases; unmatched junction nucleotides: 7. The CDR3 nucleotides read TGCAGCGTTTTTTACCGGGACAGGGGCTACGAGCAGTACTTC. This gives the protein CSVFYRDRGYEQYF.

The chain recombines TRBV5-1 with TRBJ1-2; TRBD1 agrees at 9 bases. Losses at the gene ends were 4 bases for V and 3 bases for J; bases not matched to a gene: 7. Per germline, CDR1 SGHRS and CDR2 YFSETQ. The CDR3 extends over 15 amino acids. CDR3 sequence reads: CASSVEGQGYYGYTF. CDR3 DNA sequence: TGCGCCAGCAGCGTGGAGGGACAGGGATACTATGGCTACACCTTC.

The J gene is TRBJ1-5, the V gene TRBV6-1; possible D gene TRBD1, 6 bases. The CDR3 runs 16 residues. Germline V CDR1 and CDR2: MNHNS, SASEGT. Trimming stripped 2 bases from V and 7 bases from J, with 18 bases between. This chain's CDR3 is CASSELGGGFFQPQHF. The DNA of the CDR3 is TGTGCCAGCAGTGAATTAGGGGGAGGGTTTTTCCAGCCCCAGCATTTT.

This clone was found a few times. The rearrangement uses TRBV28 and TRBJ2-2; no clear D. V was clipped by 6 bases and J by 2 bases, with 16 bases between them. CDR3 length equals 16 residues. Germline CDR1 and CDR2: MDHEN and SYDVKM. The CDR3 DNA reads TGTGCCAGCAGCCCTAACAGATACACAAACACCGGGGAGCTGTTTTTT. The encoded protein is CASSPNRYTNTGELFF.

The chain carries TRBV15 and TRBJ2-7; TRBD1 might be the D (5 bases). Germline V CDR1 and CDR2: LNHNV, YYDKDF (reference sequence). CDR3 length: 19 residues. V was cut by 0 bases and J by 0 bases, with 21 bases left in between. CDR3 residues: CATSREETVLGESSYEQYF. In nucleotides, the CDR3 is TGTGCCACCAGCAGAGAGGAGACAGTTCTGGGTGAGAGCTCCTACGAGCAGTACTTC.

The chain employs TRBV29-1 and TRBJ2-3, with a tentative D call TRBD2 (6 bases). CDR1 and CDR2 from the germline V gene are SQVTM and ANQGSEA. V lost 5 bases, J lost 0 bases, and 15 bases lay in between. The CDR3 runs to 15 residues. The CDR3 sequence: CSVPWRETSTDTQYF. The CDR3, as DNA: TGCAGCGTTCCGTGGCGGGAAACTAGCACAGATACGCAGTATTTT.

This rearrangement joins TRBV9 to TRBJ1-2; 9 positions match TRBD1. Trimming at V came to 3 bases and at J to 6 bases, leaving 3 bases not matched to a gene. CDR3 size: 13 residues. Looked up from germline, CDR1 is SGDLS and CDR2 is YYNGEE. The CDR3: CASSDRGRNGYTF. As DNA, the CDR3 is TGTGCCAGCAGCGACAGGGGGCGAAATGGCTACACCTTC.

This rearrangement joins TRBV7-3 to TRBJ2-3; 7 bases line up with TRBD1. This CDR3 region has 13 residues. Germline CDR1 and CDR2: SGHTA and FQGTGA. V dropped 4 bases and J dropped 8; count of bases not matched to a gene: 6. CDR3 DNA sequence: TGTGCCAGCAGCTATGAGGGGGCAGGTACGCAGTATTTT. Translating it yields CASSYEGAGTQYF.

This clone was observed a few times. The chain has TRBV3-1 (or the pseudogene TRBV3-2) and TRBJ2-4; tentatively, D is TRBD1 (5 bases). CDR1 and CDR2 from the germline V gene are LGHDT and YNNKEL (reference sequence). The germline V and J ends were trimmed by 4 bases and 10 bases, with 11 bases remaining between them. The CDR3 spans 12 residues. This CDR3 reads CASSRQGGIQYF. The CDR3 region has the DNA TGTGCCAGCAGCCGGCAGGGTGGAATTCAGTACTTC.

This clone was seen a single time. This chain connects TRBV5-1 to TRBJ1-2; 10 positions match TRBD1. From germline, CDR1 is SGHRS and CDR2 YFSETQ. Germline trimming cut 7 bases from V and 1 base from J; bases unmatched to any gene: 10. The CDR3 extends over 16 amino acids. The CDR3 region is CASSPGTGDFNYGYTF. The CDR3 region has the DNA TGCGCCAGCTCTCCCGGGACAGGGGATTTTAACTATGGCTACACCTTC.

The chain combines TRBV27 with TRBJ1-6; D remains ambiguous. The V gene's germline CDR1 is MNHEY and CDR2 SMNVEV (reference sequence). Trimming pared 8 bases from V and 3 bases from J, leaving 20 bases between. The CDR3 is made up of 17 amino acids. DNA for the CDR3: TGTGCCAGCGGGTTTATCGTACGGAGAGACTATAATTCACCCCTCCACTTT. Amino acid sequence: CASGFIVRRDYNSPLHF.